Each of the 10 T cell receptor beta chains below was sequenced from the same sample in a study of blood T cell repertoires in COVID-19. Sequencing was performed with immunoSEQ multiplex PCR; in TCRdb, only in-frame clones are kept and a portion is missing. The data contain about 170,000 clones, 79% of them singletons. The sample was PBMCs or T cells enriched from blood (not recorded which). The receptors were gathered from a woman between 65 and 79 years old in a cohort exposed to, infected with or recovered from COVID-19 (not recorded which).

This chain connects TRBV7-3 to TRBJ1-2, with 7 positions matching TRBD1. The CDR3 contains 13 residues. Looked up from germline, CDR1 is SGHTA and CDR2 is FQGTGA. The V segment lost 4 bases and the J segment 6 bases; nucleotides outside the gene matches: 5. In DNA form, the CDR3 reads TGTGCCAGCAGCTCCACAGGGACAGATGGCTACACCTTC. This encodes CASSSTGTDGYTF. The complete variable domain, with remaining parts taken from reference TRBV7-3 and TRBJ1-2, reads GAGVSQTPSNKVTEKGKYVELRCDPISGHTALYWYRQSLGQGPEFLIYFQGTGAADDSGLPNDRFFAVRPEGSVSTLKIQRTERGDSAVYLCASSSTGTDGYTFGSGTRLTVV.

The rearrangement joins TRBV5-4 to TRBJ1-2; possibly TRBD1 for D (5 bases). V was clipped by 2 bases and J by 5 bases, with 19 bases between them. There are 16 residues in the CDR3. The germline V gene encodes CDR1 SGHNT and CDR2 YYREEE (reference sequence). As DNA, the CDR3 is TGTGCCAGCAGCTTCAGTCAGGGTCGCGGTTTGTATGGCTACACCTTC. This sequence encodes CASSFSQGRGLYGYTF. Together with reference TRBV5-4 and TRBJ1-2, the CDR3 gives the full variable domain: ETGVTQSPTHLIKTRGQQVTLRCSSQSGHNTVSWYQQALGQGPQFIFQYYREEENGRGNFPPRFSGLQFPNYSSELNVNALELDDSALYLCASSFSQGRGLYGYTFGSGTRLTVV.

The rearrangement links TRBV18 to TRBJ2-3; D possibly corresponds to TRBD1 (6 bases). Germline V gene lookup returns CDR1 KGHSH and CDR2 LQKENI. This CDR3 spans 15 amino acids. The V end was cut by 2 bases, the J end by 8 bases, with 17 bases between. CDR3 sequence reads: CASSPSIGQRATQYF. CDR3 in DNA: TGTGCCAGCTCACCAAGTATAGGACAGCGTGCTACGCAGTATTTT.

This chain uses TRBV19 with TRBJ2-5; D might be TRBD1 (5 bases). This CDR3 contains 13 residues. Germline loops: CDR1 LNHDA, CDR2 SQIVND (reference sequence). V lost 6 bases and J lost 5, with 13 bases in between. The CDR3, as DNA: TGTGCCAGTAGCATGACAGCCGCGGAGACCCAGTACTTC. This sequence encodes CASSMTAAETQYF.

This clone showed up just once. The chain employs TRBV6-6 and TRBJ2-2; TRBD1 agrees at 8 bases. Germline-derived CDR1 and CDR2 are MNHNY and SVGAGI (reference sequence). J gave up 2 bases and V 8 bases, and 4 bases lay outside the gene matches. There are 14 residues in the CDR3. In DNA form, the CDR3 reads TGTGCCAGCCGACAGGGGAGTAACACCGGGGAGCTGTTTTTT. This codes for CASRQGSNTGELFF.

V gene TRBV30 combines with J gene TRBJ1-6; weak D call: TRBD1 (5 bases). Trimming removed 0 bases at V and 7 bases at J, with 10 bases between. The CDR3 contains 14 residues. The germline V gene has CDR1 GTSNPN and CDR2 SVGIG (reference sequence). Here the CDR3 DNA reads TGTGCCTGGAGTGTACGGAGGGGAAATTCACCCCTCCACTTT. Protein sequence: CAWSVRRGNSPLHF.

This chain joins TRBV6-5 and TRBJ1-5, with 7 bases lining up with TRBD1. CDR1 is MNHEY and CDR2 is SVGAGI in the germline V gene. V was clipped by 5 bases and J by 7 bases; unmatched bases: 5. The CDR3 has 13 residues. The CDR3 sequence is CASSPTGRQPQHF. As DNA, the CDR3 is TGTGCCAGCAGTCCGACAGGGCGGCAGCCCCAGCATTTT.

This clone was detected once. The chain joins TRBV30 to TRBJ2-3; 12 bases map to TRBD2. This CDR3 has 15 residues. Germline V CDR1 and CDR2: GTSNPN, SVGIG (reference sequence). With V trimmed by 0 bases and J by 8 bases, 6 bases remained unmatched. The CDR3 DNA is TGTGCCTGGAGTGTGACTAGCGGGAGTGGGGGTACGCAGTATTTT. Residues: CAWSVTSGSGGTQYF.

The chain joins TRBV7-9 to TRBJ1-1; D is ambiguous. This CDR3 spans 14 amino acids. CDR1 is SEHNR and CDR2 is FQNEAQ in the germline V gene (reference sequence). Between the trimmed V and J ends, which lost 2 bases and 3 bases, there was a span of 10 bases. This CDR3 is CASSLNRRYTEAFF. Written as DNA, the CDR3 is TGTGCCAGCAGCTTAAATAGGAGATACACTGAAGCTTTCTTT.

The chain couples TRBV19 to TRBJ1-2, with TRBD1 matching 7 bases. The CDR3 is 15 amino acids. The trim removed 9 bases at V and 0 bases at J, leaving 10 bases unmatched. The germline CDR1 and CDR2 sequences are LNHDA and SQIVND (reference sequence). CDR3 sequence (DNA): TGTGCCAGCTCGGACAGGCGAAGTTCTAACTATGGCTACACCTTC. It translates to CASSDRRSSNYGYTF.